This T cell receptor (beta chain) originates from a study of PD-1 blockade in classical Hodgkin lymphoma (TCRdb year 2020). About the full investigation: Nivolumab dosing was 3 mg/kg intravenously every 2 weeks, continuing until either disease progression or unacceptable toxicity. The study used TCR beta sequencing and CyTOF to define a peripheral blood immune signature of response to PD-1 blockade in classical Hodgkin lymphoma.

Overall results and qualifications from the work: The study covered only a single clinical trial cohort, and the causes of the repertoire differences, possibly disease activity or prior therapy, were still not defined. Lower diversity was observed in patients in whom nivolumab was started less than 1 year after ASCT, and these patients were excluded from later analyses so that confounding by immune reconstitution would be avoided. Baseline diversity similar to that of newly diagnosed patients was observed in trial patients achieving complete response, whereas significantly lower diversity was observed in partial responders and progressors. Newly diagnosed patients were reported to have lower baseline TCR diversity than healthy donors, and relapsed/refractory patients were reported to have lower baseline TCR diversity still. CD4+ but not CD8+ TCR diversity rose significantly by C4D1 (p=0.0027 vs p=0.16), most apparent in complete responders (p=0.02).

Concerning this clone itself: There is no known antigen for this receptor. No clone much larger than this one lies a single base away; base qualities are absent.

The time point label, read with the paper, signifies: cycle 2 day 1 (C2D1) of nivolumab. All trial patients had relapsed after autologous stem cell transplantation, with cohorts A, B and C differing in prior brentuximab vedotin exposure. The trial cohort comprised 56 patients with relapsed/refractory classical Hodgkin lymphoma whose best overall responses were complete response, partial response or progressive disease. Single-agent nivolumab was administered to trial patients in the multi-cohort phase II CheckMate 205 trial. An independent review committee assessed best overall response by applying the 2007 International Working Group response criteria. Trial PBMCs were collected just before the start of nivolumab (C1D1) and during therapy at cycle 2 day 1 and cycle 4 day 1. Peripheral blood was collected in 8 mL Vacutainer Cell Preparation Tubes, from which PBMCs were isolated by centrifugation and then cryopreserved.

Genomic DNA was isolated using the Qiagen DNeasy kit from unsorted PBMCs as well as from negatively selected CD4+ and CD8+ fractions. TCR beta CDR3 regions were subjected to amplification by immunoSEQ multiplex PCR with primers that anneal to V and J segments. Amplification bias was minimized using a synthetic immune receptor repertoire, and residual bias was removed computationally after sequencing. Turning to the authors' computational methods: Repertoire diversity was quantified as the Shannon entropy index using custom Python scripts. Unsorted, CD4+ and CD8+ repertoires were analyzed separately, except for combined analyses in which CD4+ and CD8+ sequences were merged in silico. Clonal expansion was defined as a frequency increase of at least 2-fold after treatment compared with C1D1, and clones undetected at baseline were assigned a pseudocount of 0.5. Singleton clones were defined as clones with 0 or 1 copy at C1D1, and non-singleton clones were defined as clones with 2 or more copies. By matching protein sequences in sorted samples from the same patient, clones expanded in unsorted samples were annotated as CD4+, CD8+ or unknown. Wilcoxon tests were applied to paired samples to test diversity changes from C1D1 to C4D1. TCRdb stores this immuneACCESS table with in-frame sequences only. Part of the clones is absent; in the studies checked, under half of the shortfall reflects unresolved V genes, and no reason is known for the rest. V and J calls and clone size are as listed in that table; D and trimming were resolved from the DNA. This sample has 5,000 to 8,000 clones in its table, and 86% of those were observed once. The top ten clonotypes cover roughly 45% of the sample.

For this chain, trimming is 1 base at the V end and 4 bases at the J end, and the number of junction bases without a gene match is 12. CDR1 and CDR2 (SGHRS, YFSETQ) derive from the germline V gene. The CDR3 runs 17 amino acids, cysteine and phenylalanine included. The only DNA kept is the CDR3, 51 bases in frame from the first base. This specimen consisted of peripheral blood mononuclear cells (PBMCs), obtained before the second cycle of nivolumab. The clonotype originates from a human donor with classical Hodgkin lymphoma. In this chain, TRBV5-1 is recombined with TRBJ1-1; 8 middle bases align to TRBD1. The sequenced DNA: TGCGCCAGCAGCTTGCTGTCGGGGACAGGCCCTACCACTGAAGCTTTCTTT. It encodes CASSLLSGTGPTTEAFF.